The sequence of this T cell receptor beta chain was determined in a study of neurological immune-mediated disorders. Worth noting for this clonotype: Its cognate antigen is unknown.

Study results and caveats: HTLV-1-associated myelopathy led in TCR clonal expansion, while multiple sclerosis ranked lowest, below healthy controls.

PBMCs stored at -80 C, 2 million in total, were the source of the unsorted libraries. TCRdb ran MiXCR on the 5' RACE reads and lists one entry per CDR3 protein. The sample records some 61,000 distinct CDR3 sequences, 3% to 5% being singletons. The V gene's germline CDR1 is SNHLY and CDR2 FYNNEI. Trimming cost V 10 bases and J 0 bases, with 14 bases left between them. The CDR3 covers 14 residues. The source material was PBMCs. This TCR was sampled from a young man with multiple sclerosis. The chain is built from TRBV2 and TRBJ2-3; possible D gene TRBD1, 5 bases. CDR3 region: CANDSDSSTDTQYF. The CDR3 DNA reads as TGTGCCAACGACAGTGACTCTAGCACAGATACGCAGTATTTT.